The 29 T cell receptor beta chains in this list originate from one sample, sequenced in a study of PD-1 blockade in classical Hodgkin lymphoma (TCRdb year 2020). The sample's time point label, decoded: cycle 2 day 1 (C2D1) of nivolumab. Every trial patient had relapsed following autologous stem cell transplantation, and prior brentuximab vedotin exposure was what differed among cohorts A, B and C. Receptor libraries were prepared by the immunoSEQ multiplex PCR assay. TCRdb obtained this table from immuneACCESS and retained in-frame rearrangements with V and J assigned. These tables miss some clones; where compared with another copy, unresolved V genes account for less than half of the shortfall, and the remainder is unexplained. The sample contains about 18,000 clones, around 79% of them found a single time. In total, the top ten clones hold over 15% of the sample. Sequencing was performed on peripheral blood mononuclear cells (PBMCs), taken before the second cycle of nivolumab. Receptors were obtained from a human donor with classical Hodgkin lymphoma.

The chain employs TRBV5-6 and TRBJ2-1, with D perhaps matching TRBD1 or TRBD2 (6 bases each). V was pared by 3 bases and J by 7 bases, with 17 bases between. Per the germline V gene, CDR1 is SGHDT and CDR2 is YYEEEE. CDR3 length: 15 residues. The CDR3 spells CASSSGGPRRNEQFF. In nucleotides, the CDR3 is TGTGCCAGCAGCTCTGGGGGGCCCAGGAGGAATGAGCAGTTCTTC.

In its sample, this clone was seen once. This rearrangement joins TRBV19 to TRBJ1-2; D is perhaps TRBD1 (6 bases). This CDR3 comprises 15 residues. The V gene's germline CDR1 is LNHDA and CDR2 SQIVND (reference sequence). With 5 bases removed from V and 2 bases from J, the gap between germline ends came to 15 bases. CDR3 amino acids: CASSLPGAVNYGYTF. Here the CDR3 DNA reads TGTGCCAGTAGTTTGCCGGGGGCGGTAAACTATGGCTACACCTTC.

This clone was counted a single time. The V gene is TRBV5-1, the J gene TRBJ1-2; no clear D. The CDR3 loop spans 15 amino acids. Trimming removed 7 bases from V and 0 bases from J, with 16 bases in between. CDR1 is SGHRS, CDR2 YFSETQ, per germline. In DNA, the CDR3 is TGCGCCAGCGGCCTAAGAGGGCAATCTAACTATGGCTACACCTTC. Translation gives CASGLRGQSNYGYTF.

This rearrangement joins TRBV7-2 to TRBJ1-5; TRBD1 might be the D (5 bases). This CDR3 is built from 13 residues. V was pared by 5 bases and J by 7 bases, with 12 bases between. From germline, CDR1 is SGHTA and CDR2 FQGNSA. The CDR3 spells CASSPGGPQPQHF. The CDR3 DNA sequence: TGTGCCAGCAGCCCCGGGGGTCCCCAGCCCCAGCATTTT.

The J gene is TRBJ2-5, the V gene TRBV5-5; a possible D gene is TRBD1 (5 bases). With 3 bases removed from V and 5 bases from J, the gap between germline ends came to 11 bases. The CDR3 loop spans 13 amino acids. Germline assignment: CDR1 SGHKS and CDR2 YYEKEE (reference sequence). The CDR3 DNA is TGTGCCAGCAGCTCAGGGCAGTGGGAGACCCAGTACTTC. It encodes CASSSGQWETQYF. Based on the CDR3 plus reference TRBV5-5 and TRBJ2-5, the full variable domain is DAGVTQSPTHLIKTRGQQVTLRCSPISGHKSVSWYQQVLGQGPQFIFQYYEKEERGRGNFPDRFSARQFPNYSSELNVNALLLGDSALYLCASSSGQWETQYFGPGTRLLVL.

The chain has TRBV18 and TRBJ1-2; D is undetermined. Trimming took off 3 bases at V and 7 bases at J, with 18 bases between the two ends. Per the germline V gene, CDR1 is KGHSH and CDR2 is LQKENI. The CDR3 covers 15 residues. CDR3 bases: TGTGCCAGCTCACCCGACCCAGGAGGTTGGACTGGCTACACCTTC. Encoded protein: CASSPDPGGWTGYTF.

The chain is built from TRBV7-8 and TRBJ2-2, with 9 bases identical to TRBD2. V lost 5 bases, J lost 6 bases, and 7 bases stayed unmatched. CDR1 is SGHVS and CDR2 is FQNEAQ in the germline V gene. The CDR3 is 15 residues long. The CDR3 protein is CASSLGLAFAGELFF. The CDR3 coding sequence is TGTGCCAGCAGCCTTGGACTAGCGTTCGCCGGGGAGCTGTTTTTT.

V is TRBV19 and J is TRBJ2-5; 10 bases map to TRBD1. Looked up from germline, CDR1 is LNHDA and CDR2 is SQIVND (reference sequence). V was clipped by 6 bases and J by 1 base; unmatched bases: 5. The CDR3 totals 15 residues. The CDR3 protein is CASRRTGGTQETQYF. The CDR3 coding sequence is TGTGCCAGTAGACGGACAGGGGGGACCCAAGAGACCCAGTACTTC.

The chain has TRBV10-1 and TRBJ1-6; D ambiguous. The CDR3 contains 13 residues. Germline CDR1 reads WNHNN; CDR2 reads SYGVQD (reference sequence). The germline V and J ends were trimmed by 4 bases and 5 bases, with 6 bases remaining between them. CDR3 sequence: CASSVSNNSPLHF. The CDR3 DNA follows: TGCGCCAGCAGTGTATCCAATAATTCACCCCTCCACTTT.

The chain employs TRBV7-9 and TRBJ1-4, with 7 positions matching TRBD1. Germline CDR1 is SEHNR and CDR2 is FQNEAQ (reference sequence). V was clipped by 5 bases and J by 5 bases; unmatched bases: 5. The CDR3 is made up of 14 amino acids. The CDR3 sequence: CASSAGTENEKLFF. The CDR3 bases are TGTGCCAGCAGCGCCGGGACAGAAAATGAAAAACTGTTTTTT.

The chain links TRBV7-9 to TRBJ2-2, with no clear D. Trimming took 4 bases from V and 2 from J, leaving 5 bases between them. Germline V lookup: CDR1 SEHNR, CDR2 FQNEAQ (reference sequence). The CDR3 loop spans 13 amino acids. CDR3: CASSSINTGELFF. The CDR3 bases are TGTGCCAGCAGCTCCATAAACACCGGGGAGCTGTTTTTT.

This clone was observed a single time. V is TRBV9 and J is TRBJ2-2, with D possibly TRBD1 on 6 matching bases. The germline gives CDR1 SGDLS, CDR2 YYNGEE. The V and J ends lost 0 bases and 3 bases respectively, with 15 bases between them. The CDR3 has 17 amino acids. CDR3 sequence: CASSVVGTFRHTGELFF. CDR3 nucleotide sequence: TGTGCCAGCAGCGTAGTGGGGACATTCAGGCACACCGGGGAGCTGTTTTTT.

This clone counts as medium-sized. The chain couples TRBV9 to TRBJ1-5, with D possibly being TRBD1 (5 bases). V was pared by 0 bases and J by 4 bases, with 14 bases between. CDR3 size: 16 residues. CDR1 and CDR2 (germline): SGDLS, YYNGEE. The CDR3 sequence: CASSVAFGAPNQPQHF. The CDR3 DNA follows: TGTGCCAGCAGCGTAGCTTTCGGGGCCCCAAATCAGCCCCAGCATTTT.

The CDR3 sequence: CASSENRGREQYF. The CDR3 DNA is TGTGCCAGCAGCGAAAACAGGGGACGCGAGCAGTACTTC. The chain combines TRBV7-2 with TRBJ2-7; 7 bases are shared with TRBD1. The CDR3 sequence is 13 residues long. In germline, CDR1 is SGHTA, CDR2 FQGNSA. V shed 5 bases, J shed 6 bases, and the junction held 7 bases outside the gene matches. Together with reference TRBV7-2 and TRBJ2-7, the CDR3 gives the full variable domain: GAGVSQSPSNKVTEKGKDVELRCDPISGHTALYWYRQSLGQGLEFLIYFQGNSAPDKSGLPSDRFSAERTGGSVSTLTIQRTQQEDSAVYLCASSENRGREQYFGPGTRLTVT.

The chain joins TRBV10-1 to TRBJ2-1; weak D call: TRBD1 (6 bases). The germline V gene has CDR1 WNHNN and CDR2 SYGVQD (reference sequence). The ends were cut back, 0 bases at V and 7 bases at J, with 19 bases in the middle. The length of the CDR3 is 17 residues. CDR3 residues: CASSESRTAGERNEQFF. In nucleotides, the CDR3 is TGCGCCAGCAGTGAGTCAAGGACGGCAGGGGAAAGGAATGAGCAGTTCTTC.

The chain couples TRBV4-3 to TRBJ2-7; 11 nucleotides line up with TRBD2. The germline V gene encodes CDR1 LGHNA and CDR2 YSLEER. The CDR3 extends over 16 amino acids. The V gene end was trimmed by 0 bases and the J gene end by 3 bases; junction bases not matched to a gene: 4. The CDR3 DNA reads TGCGCCAGCAGCCAAGAAGTACTAGCGGGAGTCTACGAGCAGTACTTC. The encoded protein is CASSQEVLAGVYEQYF.

The count of this clone is one. The CDR3 DNA is TGTGCCAGCAGTTTTGGGCTAAGGAGGGGGTCAAATACGCAGTATTTT. Protein sequence: CASSFGLRRGSNTQYF. V usage is TRBV28 and J usage is TRBJ2-3; perhaps D is TRBD1 or TRBD2 (6 bases each). V was pared by 3 bases and J by 7 bases, with 20 bases between. Germline V gene sequence: CDR1 MDHEN, CDR2 SYDVKM. The CDR3 spans 16 residues.

The gene calls are TRBV2 and TRBJ1-4, with TRBD1 matching 7 bases. The CDR3 runs 13 residues. The ends lost 11 bases at V and 5 bases at J; junction bases unmatched: 8. Germline V gene lookup returns CDR1 SNHLY and CDR2 FYNNEI. CDR3 amino acids: CAGQGGENEKLFF. The DNA of the CDR3 is TGTGCCGGCCAGGGGGGTGAGAATGAAAAACTGTTTTTT. Based on the CDR3 plus reference TRBV2 and TRBJ1-4, the full variable domain is EPEVTQTPSHQVTQMGQEVILRCVPISNHLYFYWYRQILGQKVEFLVSFYNNEISEKSEIFDDQFSVERPDGSNFTLKIRSTKLEDSAMYFCAGQGGENEKLFFGSGTQLSVL.

This chain uses TRBV19 with TRBJ1-5; no clear D gene. CDR1 is LNHDA and CDR2 is SQIVND in the germline V gene (reference sequence). This CDR3 is built from 15 residues. V lost 10 bases and J lost 2, with 18 bases in between. The CDR3 sequence is CATATVRSGNQPQHF. The CDR3 DNA follows: TGTGCCACCGCCACAGTCCGTTCGGGCAATCAGCCCCAGCATTTT.

V usage is TRBV28 and J usage is TRBJ1-5, with 8 bases matching TRBD1. The germline gives CDR1 MDHEN, CDR2 SYDVKM. V shed 3 bases, J shed 5 bases, and the junction held 6 bases outside the gene matches. The CDR3 consists of 15 residues. Here the CDR3 reads CASSFSSGGHQPQHF. CDR3 nucleotide sequence: TGTGCCAGCAGTTTTTCCTCAGGGGGCCATCAGCCCCAGCATTTT.

This chain uses TRBV19 with TRBJ2-1; 16 nucleotides align to TRBD2. The CDR3 totals 20 residues. Germline V lookup: CDR1 LNHDA, CDR2 SQIVND (reference sequence). The J segment lost 5 bases and the V segment lost 5 bases, leaving 15 bases of the junction unmatched. The CDR3 here is CASSPYLPGLAGGQDNEQFF. The DNA for the CDR3 is TGTGCCAGTAGTCCGTACTTACCGGGACTAGCGGGGGGGCAGGACAATGAGCAGTTCTTC.

The chain couples TRBV29-1 to TRBJ1-1, with D hard to call. Germline V gives CDR1 SQVTM, CDR2 ANQGSEA. V dropped 6 bases and J dropped 5 bases, with 16 bases sitting between them. This CDR3 has 13 residues. The CDR3 region has the DNA TGCAGCGTGGCTGAGGGTCCTGGGACTGAAGCTTTCTTT. Its translation: CSVAEGPGTEAFF.

This clone was seen just once. The chain employs TRBV27 and TRBJ1-1; possibly TRBD1 for D (5 bases). V gave up 3 bases and J gave up 5 bases, with 7 bases separating them. The germline V gene encodes CDR1 MNHEY and CDR2 SMNVEV (reference sequence). This CDR3 contains 12 residues. The CDR3 DNA sequence: TGTGCCAGCAGTTTTAGGGGTACTGAAGCTTTCTTT. It encodes CASSFRGTEAFF.

This clone was detected once. This chain uses TRBV7-8 with TRBJ2-2; possibly TRBD1 for D (7 bases). This CDR3 is built from 14 residues. Germline CDR1 SGHVS, CDR2 FQNEAQ. V dropped 2 bases and J dropped 7 bases, with 11 bases sitting between them. This CDR3 is CASSLSGGGGELFF. CDR3 coding DNA: TGTGCCAGCAGCTTATCAGGGGGAGGCGGGGAGCTGTTTTTT.

CDR3 DNA: TGTGCCACCAGCAGAGATTCCGGGACAGGGGCGGAGACCCAGTACTTC. Amino acid sequence: CATSRDSGTGAETQYF. The chain joins TRBV15 to TRBJ2-5; the match to TRBD1 covers 10 bases. V lost 0 bases to trimming and J lost 5 bases; unmatched junction nucleotides: 6. CDR1 and CDR2 (germline): LNHNV, YYDKDF (reference sequence). The CDR3 runs 16 residues. The variable domain in full, with the rest retrieved from reference TRBV15 and TRBJ2-5, is DAMVIQNPRYQVTQFGKPVTLSCSQTLNHNVMYWYQQKSSQAPKLLFHYYDKDFNNEADTPDNFQSRRPNTSFCFLDIRSPGLGDTAMYLCATSRDSGTGAETQYFGPGTRLLVL.

The rearrangement joins TRBV28 to TRBJ2-3, with D unresolved. The CDR3 consists of 16 residues. Germline V gene data show CDR1 as MDHEN and CDR2 as SYDVKM. Trimming took off 6 bases at V and 1 base at J, with 17 bases between the two ends. CDR3 nucleotide sequence: TGTGCCAGCAGCCACGGACGAATGTGGGGCACAGATACGCAGTATTTT. It is translated as CASSHGRMWGTDTQYF.

Written as DNA, the CDR3 is TGTGCCATCAGTGAGCCGACAGGGCGGGGAGGCACAGATACGCAGTATTTT. It specifies CAISEPTGRGGTDTQYF. The rearrangement links TRBV10-3 to TRBJ2-3, with D perhaps TRBD1 (7 bases). The V gene's germline CDR1 is ENHRY and CDR2 SYGVKD. Trimming removed 2 bases at V and 1 base at J, with 16 bases between. This CDR3 region has 17 residues.

V is TRBV7-2 and J is TRBJ2-3; D might be TRBD2 (6 bases). V was cut by 4 bases and J by 5 bases, with 10 bases left in between. The germline V gene has CDR1 SGHTA and CDR2 FQGNSA. The CDR3 length is 13 residues. CDR3 DNA: TGTGCCAGCAGCTGGGTCGGGGGAGATACGCAGTATTTT. Its translation is CASSWVGGDTQYF.

This clone was picked up a small number of times. The chain has TRBV5-6 and TRBJ1-5; unclear D gene. This CDR3 spans 16 amino acids. Germline lookup yields CDR1 SGHDT and CDR2 YYEEEE. V dropped 3 bases and J dropped 4 bases, with 17 bases sitting between them. CDR3 protein: CASSSRTGGDNQPQHF. The CDR3 DNA reads TGTGCCAGCAGCTCTAGGACCGGAGGCGATAATCAGCCCCAGCATTTT.